This T cell receptor (beta chain) comes out of a study of T cell repertoires in cytomegalovirus infection. Study overall: It was recently identified HLA-C-restricted and well-studied HLA-B-restricted CMV epitopes that the study used. Shared public TCR beta signatures pointed to both CMV infection and a matching HLA type.

Study-wide points: Dominant in the ex vivo response were TCR beta clonotypes restricted by HLA-C and specific for CMV. Individuals carrying CMV plus the relevant HLA were identified by cumulative frequency of public TCR beta families.

A note on this clonotype: Its antigen remains unidentified. This could be a read error, since a much larger clone is one nucleotide away.

Using its own MiXCR run on the reads, TCRdb lists one record per CDR3 protein. The sample lists fewer than 950,000 distinct CDR3 sequences; 32% were seen once. The CDR3 has 13 amino acids. V lost 6 bases and J lost 1, with 9 bases in between. The origin of this receptor is a human donor in good health (CMV status not recorded). Some clones in this sample may be carry-over from other donors' samples. The genes are TRBV12-3 or TRBV12-4 and TRBJ2-5, with a weak D call TRBD1 (5 bases). This specimen was cultured CD8+ T cells from PBMCs, taken from culture after CMV antigen stimulation. CDR3 loop: CASSQGAQETQYF. CDR3 DNA sequence: TGTGCCAGCAGCCAGGGTGCCCAAGAGACCCAGTACTTC.